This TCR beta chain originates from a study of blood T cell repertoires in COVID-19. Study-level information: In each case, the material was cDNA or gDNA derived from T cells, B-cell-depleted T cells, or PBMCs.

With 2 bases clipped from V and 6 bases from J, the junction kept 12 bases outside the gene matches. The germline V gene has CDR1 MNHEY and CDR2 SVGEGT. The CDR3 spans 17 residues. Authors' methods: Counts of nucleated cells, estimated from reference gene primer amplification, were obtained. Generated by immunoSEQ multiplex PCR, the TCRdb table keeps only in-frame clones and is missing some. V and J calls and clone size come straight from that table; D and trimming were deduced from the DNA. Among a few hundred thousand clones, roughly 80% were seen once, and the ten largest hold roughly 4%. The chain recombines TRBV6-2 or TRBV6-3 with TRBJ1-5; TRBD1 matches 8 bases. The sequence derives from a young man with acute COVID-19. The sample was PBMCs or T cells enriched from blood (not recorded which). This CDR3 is CASSYGQGRSSGQPQHF. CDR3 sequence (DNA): TGTGCCAGCAGTTACGGACAGGGAAGGTCATCAGGTCAGCCCCAGCATTTT.